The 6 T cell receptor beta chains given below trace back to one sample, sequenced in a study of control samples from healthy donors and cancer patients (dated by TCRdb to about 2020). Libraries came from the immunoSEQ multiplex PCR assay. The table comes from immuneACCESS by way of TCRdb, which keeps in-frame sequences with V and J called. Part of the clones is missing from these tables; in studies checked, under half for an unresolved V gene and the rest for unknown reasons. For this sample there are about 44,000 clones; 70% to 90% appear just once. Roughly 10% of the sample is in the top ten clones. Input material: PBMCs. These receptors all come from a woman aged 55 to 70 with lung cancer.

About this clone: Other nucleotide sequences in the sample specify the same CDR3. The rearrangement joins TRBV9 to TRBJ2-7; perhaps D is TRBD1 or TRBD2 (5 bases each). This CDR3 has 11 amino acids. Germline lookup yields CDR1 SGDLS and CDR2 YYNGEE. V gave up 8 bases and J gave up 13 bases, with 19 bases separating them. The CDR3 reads CASIEGWGRYF. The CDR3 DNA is TGTGCCAGTATCGAAGGGTGGGGACGCTACTTC.

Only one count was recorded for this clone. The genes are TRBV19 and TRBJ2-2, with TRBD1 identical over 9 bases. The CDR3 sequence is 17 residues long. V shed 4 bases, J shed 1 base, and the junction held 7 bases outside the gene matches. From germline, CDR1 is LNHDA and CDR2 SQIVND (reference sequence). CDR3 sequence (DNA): TGTGCCAGTAGTACCTCGTGGGGACAGGGGAACACCGGGGAGCTGTTTTTT. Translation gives CASSTSWGQGNTGELFF. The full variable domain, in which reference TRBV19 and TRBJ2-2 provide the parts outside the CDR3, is DGGITQSPKYLFRKEGQNVTLSCEQNLNHDAMYWYRQDPGQGLRLIYYSQIVNDFQKGDIAEGYSVSREKKESFPLTVTSAQKNPTAFYLCASSTSWGQGNTGELFFGEGSRLTVL.

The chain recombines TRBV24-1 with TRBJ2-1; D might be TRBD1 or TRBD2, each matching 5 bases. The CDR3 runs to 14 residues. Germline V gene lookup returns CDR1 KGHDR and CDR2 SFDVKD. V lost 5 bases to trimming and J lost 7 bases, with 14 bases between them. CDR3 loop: CATSVEGWGNEQFF. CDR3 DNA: TGTGCCACCAGTGTCGAGGGGTGGGGGAATGAGCAGTTCTTC.

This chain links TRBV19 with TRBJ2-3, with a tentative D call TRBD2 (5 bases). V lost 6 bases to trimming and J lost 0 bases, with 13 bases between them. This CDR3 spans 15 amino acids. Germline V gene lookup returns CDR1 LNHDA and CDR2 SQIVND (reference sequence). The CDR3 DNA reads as TGTGCCAGTAGCAAAGACTATACTAGCACAGATACGCAGTATTTT. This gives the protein CASSKDYTSTDTQYF.

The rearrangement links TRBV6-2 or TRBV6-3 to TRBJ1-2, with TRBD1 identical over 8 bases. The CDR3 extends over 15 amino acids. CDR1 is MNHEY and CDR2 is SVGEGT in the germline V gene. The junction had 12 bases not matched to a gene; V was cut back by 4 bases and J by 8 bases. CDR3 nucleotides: TGTGCCAGCAGTTCACGGGTCAGGGGGCTAAGAGGCTACACCTTC. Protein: CASSSRVRGLRGYTF.

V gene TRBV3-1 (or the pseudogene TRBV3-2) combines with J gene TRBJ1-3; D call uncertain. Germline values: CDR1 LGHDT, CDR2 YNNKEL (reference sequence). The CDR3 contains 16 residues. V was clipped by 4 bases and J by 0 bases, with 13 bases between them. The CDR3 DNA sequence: TGTGCCAGCAGCCCAGGACTGCTGAGCTCTGGAAACACCATATATTTT. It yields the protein CASSPGLLSSGNTIYF.